This TCR beta chain is from a study of blood T cell repertoires in COVID-19. Across the study: Sources were T cells, B-cell-depleted T cells, or PBMCs; the material itself was cDNA or gDNA.

Repertoires were generated with immunoSEQ multiplex PCR, while TCRdb's copy carries only in-frame clones and drops some. The sample lists 350,000 or so clones; around 87% were seen once. Germline V gives CDR1 SQVTM, CDR2 ANQGSEA. With 3 bases removed from V and 3 bases from J, the gap between germline ends came to 17 bases. The CDR3 consists of 15 residues. This chain links TRBV29-1 with TRBJ1-2; D call uncertain. The sequenced material came from peripheral blood. The TCR was taken from a man between 18 and 35 years old with active or convalescent COVID-19. The CDR3 DNA reads as TGCAGCGTTGAGGAGCTTCGAAGGCTAGACTATGGCTACACCTTC. Translation gives CSVEELRRLDYGYTF.